The 32 T cell receptor beta chains below come from one sample, sequenced in a study of vaccination effects on CD4 cells after COVID-19. Some clones are missing from TCRdb's copy, which holds only in-frame ones; the method was immunoSEQ multiplex PCR. The profile shows tens of thousands of clones, 65% to 75% of them singletons. ViraFEST used viral peptide pools to expand antigen-specific CD4+ T cells before sequencing. Following an approximately 9-day culture, CD4+ T cells were purified. Subjects were given two BNT162b2 or mRNA-1273 vaccine doses. Antigen specificity for these receptors is unknown. This sample comprised CD4+ T cells from PBMCs cultured with HCoV-OC43 spike peptides, obtained after COVID-19 vaccination. Subset indicated: HCoV-OC43 spike overlapping peptide pool stimulation. Receptors originate from a human donor who received a COVID-19 vaccine.

J is TRBJ1-2 and V is TRBV11-2, with 10 bases matching TRBD1. This CDR3 spans 15 amino acids. The germline CDR1 and CDR2 sequences are SGHAT and FQNNGV. The junction had 6 bases not matched to a gene; V was cut back by 4 bases and J by 4 bases. Written as DNA, the CDR3 is TGTGCCAGCAGCTGGCCGGGACAGGGGCGCTATGGCTACACCTTC. This gives the protein CASSWPGQGRYGYTF.

This clone was detected a few times. The chain carries TRBV10-3 and TRBJ2-2; 9 nucleotides align to TRBD2. The CDR3 spans 16 residues. Trimming cost V 3 bases and J 3 bases; bases outside gene matches: 5. Germline V CDR1 and CDR2: ENHRY, SYGVKD. Here the CDR3 DNA reads TGTGCCATCAGTGATGGGAGCGGGAGGCACACCGGGGAGCTGTTTTTT. Translated: CAISDGSGRHTGELFF.

The CDR3 nucleotides read TGTGCCAGTAGTATGACGACATTTTCAGGAAACACCATATATTTT. It yields the protein CASSMTTFSGNTIYF. The J gene is TRBJ1-3, the V gene TRBV19; D gene ambiguous. There are 15 residues in the CDR3. Per germline, CDR1 LNHDA and CDR2 SQIVND (reference sequence). Trimming left V 3 bases short and J 4 bases short, with 13 bases between.

The chain couples TRBV4-1 to TRBJ1-2, with D tentatively TRBD1 (6 bases). The CDR3 is made up of 15 amino acids. Germline values: CDR1 MGHRA, CDR2 YSYEKL. V was clipped by 4 bases and J by 5 bases, with 17 bases between them. The CDR3 sequence is CASSPGQTGPYGYTF. CDR3 DNA: TGCGCCAGCAGCCCAGGTCAAACAGGGCCTTATGGCTACACCTTC.

The V and J genes are TRBV6-1 and TRBJ2-7; D call uncertain. Trimming left V 0 bases short and J 5 bases short, with 8 bases between. There are 13 residues in the CDR3. The germline V gene encodes CDR1 MNHNS and CDR2 SASEGT. CDR3 amino acids: CASSEAGRDEQYF. The CDR3 nucleotides are TGTGCCAGCAGTGAAGCAGGGCGTGACGAGCAGTACTTC.

This clone was detected a few times. This rearrangement joins TRBV5-1 to TRBJ1-2; 7 bases match TRBD1. This CDR3 has 19 residues. V lost 5 bases to trimming and J lost 4 bases; unmatched junction nucleotides: 23. The germline V gene encodes CDR1 SGHRS and CDR2 YFSETQ. CDR3 sequence (DNA): TGCGCCAGCAGTTTGTGGGGACAGCAACGAGAGCTTGGTGGCTATGGCTACACCTTC. This sequence encodes CASSLWGQQRELGGYGYTF. The full variable domain, in which reference TRBV5-1 and TRBJ1-2 provide the parts outside the CDR3, is KAGVTQTPRYLIKTRGQQVTLSCSPISGHRSVSWYQQTPGQGLQFLFEYFSETQRNKGNFPGRFSGRQFSNSRSEMNVSTLELGDSALYLCASSLWGQQRELGGYGYTFGSGTRLTVV.

The J gene is TRBJ2-2, the V gene TRBV7-9; D is perhaps TRBD2 (6 bases). V lost 6 bases and J 1 base, leaving 21 bases between the germline ends. This CDR3 is built from 18 residues. CDR1 and CDR2 (germline): SEHNR, FQNEAQ (reference sequence). The CDR3 region is CASRLKTSLAMNTGELFF. Here the CDR3 DNA reads TGTGCCAGCAGACTTAAGACTAGTCTAGCAATGAACACCGGGGAGCTGTTTTTT.

A single count supports this clone. The rearrangement joins TRBV3-1 (or the pseudogene TRBV3-2) to TRBJ2-7; no definite D call. Per germline, CDR1 LGHDT and CDR2 YNNKEL (reference sequence). This CDR3 has 13 amino acids. V was pared by 1 base and J by 4 bases, with 8 bases between. The CDR3 region is CASSQVSGYEQYF. CDR3 DNA sequence: TGTGCCAGCAGCCAAGTGTCCGGATACGAGCAGTACTTC.

This rearrangement joins TRBV7-9 to TRBJ2-7; TRBD2 agrees at 13 bases. Germline V CDR1 and CDR2: SEHNR, FQNEAQ (reference sequence). The CDR3 contains 14 residues. The V and J ends lost 5 bases and 5 bases, in that order; junction bases with no gene match: 3. Here the CDR3 reads CASSHGLAGDEQYF. CDR3 nucleotide sequence: TGTGCCAGCAGCCACGGACTAGCGGGAGACGAGCAGTACTTC.

V usage is TRBV7-8 and J usage is TRBJ2-1; TRBD2 matches at 9 bases. J lost 8 bases, V lost 1 base, and 6 bases had no gene match. Germline V CDR1 and CDR2: SGHVS, FQNEAQ. This CDR3 is built from 15 residues. The CDR3 protein is CASSLEGGGAYEQFF. CDR3 in DNA: TGTGCCAGCAGCTTAGAAGGCGGGGGGGCCTATGAGCAGTTCTTC.

This clone was seen just once. The chain recombines TRBV6-5 with TRBJ2-7, with D maybe TRBD2 (5 bases). V was cut by 5 bases and J by 3 bases, with 14 bases left in between. The CDR3 totals 14 residues. CDR1 is MNHEY, CDR2 SVGAGI, per germline. CDR3: CASSRHPGSYEQYF. The CDR3 nucleotides read TGTGCCAGCAGTAGGCACCCGGGGAGCTACGAGCAGTACTTC.

This clone was counted once. This chain links TRBV7-8 with TRBJ1-2, with D perhaps matching TRBD1 (5 bases). The CDR3 length is 13 residues. The V end was cut by 4 bases, the J end by 7 bases, with 13 bases between. CDR1 is SGHVS, CDR2 FQNEAQ, per germline. The CDR3 DNA reads as TGTGCCAGCAGCTCGGGACCGCTTTTTGGCTACACCTTC. Protein product: CASSSGPLFGYTF. The whole variable domain, remainder taken from reference TRBV7-8 and TRBJ1-2, is GAGVSQSPRYKVAKRGQDVALRCDPISGHVSLFWYQQALGQGPEFLTYFQNEAQLDKSGLPSDRFFAERPEGSVSTLKIQRTQQEDSAVYLCASSSGPLFGYTFGSGTRLTVV.

The chain carries TRBV6-6 and TRBJ2-7; D gene uncertain. V lost 5 bases and J lost 1, with 6 bases in between. CDR3 size: 12 residues. Per germline, CDR1 MNHNY and CDR2 SVGAGI (reference sequence). The CDR3 DNA follows: TGTGCCAGCAGTCGTTTTTCCTACGAGCAGTACTTC. It encodes CASSRFSYEQYF.

The chain is built from TRBV3-1 (or the pseudogene TRBV3-2) and TRBJ1-2; no firm D call. The CDR3 is 13 amino acids. CDR1 and CDR2 from the germline V gene are LGHDT and YNNKEL (reference sequence). V was pared by 1 base and J by 7 bases, with 10 bases between. CDR3 loop: CASSQVPGIGYTF. CDR3 sequence (DNA): TGTGCCAGCAGCCAAGTCCCCGGAATTGGCTACACCTTC.

The chain uses TRBV21-1 and TRBJ1-1. TRBV21-1 is tagged as a pseudogene. The CDR3 length is 15 residues. The CDR3 DNA is TGTGCCAGCAGCGTTCACGGGACCCAAAACACTGAAGCTTTCTTT. It translates to CASSVHGTQNTEAFF.

This rearrangement joins TRBV28 to TRBJ1-6; TRBD1 aligns across 7 bases. V was clipped by 6 bases and J by 9 bases; unmatched bases: 11. The CDR3 sequence is 15 residues long. In germline, CDR1 is MDHEN, CDR2 SYDVKM. The CDR3 loop is CASSPPTGSRSPLHF. For the CDR3, the DNA is TGTGCCAGCAGCCCTCCGACAGGGTCGCGTTCACCCCTCCACTTT. Looking up the rest from reference TRBV28 and TRBJ1-6 gives the full variable domain: DVKVTQSSRYLVKRTGEKVFLECVQDMDHENMFWYRQDPGLGLRLIYFSYDVKMKEKGDIPEGYSVSREKKERFSLILESASTNQTSMYLCASSPPTGSRSPLHFGNGTRLTVT.

CDR3 region: CASSSRLAGGQETQYF. The CDR3 nucleotides read TGTGCCAGCAGTTCGAGACTAGCGGGGGGACAAGAGACCCAGTACTTC. The genes are TRBV6-5 and TRBJ2-5; TRBD2 aligns across 13 bases. The CDR3 has 16 amino acids. The V gene's germline CDR1 is MNHEY and CDR2 SVGAGI. Trimming at V came to 4 bases and at J to 2 bases, leaving 4 bases not matched to a gene.

This clone showed up just once. The chain joins TRBV18 to TRBJ1-2; D is possibly TRBD1 (5 bases). The CDR3 has 16 residues. With 4 bases removed from V and 1 base from J, the gap between germline ends came to 16 bases. Germline loops: CDR1 KGHSH, CDR2 LQKENI. CDR3 DNA: TGTGCCAGCTCACGAGACTTTCTGGGGGATAACTATGGCTACACCTTC. Encoded protein: CASSRDFLGDNYGYTF.

This clone has only a few counts. The gene calls are TRBV18 and TRBJ1-4; TRBD1 is a possible D gene (5 bases). This CDR3 region has 16 residues. The germline gives CDR1 KGHSH, CDR2 LQKENI. Trimming stripped 4 bases from V and 4 bases from J, with 16 bases between. The CDR3, as DNA: TGTGCCAGCTCACGAAACACCGGGGCAAATAATGAAAAACTGTTTTTT. It codes for CASSRNTGANNEKLFF.

The V call is TRBV5-4, the J call TRBJ1-2, with 9 bases lining up with TRBD1. This CDR3 is built from 14 residues. Germline V gives CDR1 SGHNT, CDR2 YYREEE (reference sequence). The V segment lost 5 bases and the J segment 5 bases; nucleotides outside the gene matches: 7. CDR3 nucleotides: TGTGCCAGCAGTCTGGACAGGGGTGGTTATGGCTACACCTTC. It codes for CASSLDRGGYGYTF. The full variable domain, completed using reference TRBV5-4 and TRBJ1-2, is ETGVTQSPTHLIKTRGQQVTLRCSSQSGHNTVSWYQQALGQGPQFIFQYYREEENGRGNFPPRFSGLQFPNYSSELNVNALELDDSALYLCASSLDRGGYGYTFGSGTRLTVV.

V gene TRBV29-1 combines with J gene TRBJ1-5; D remains unclear. Germline-derived CDR1 and CDR2 are SQVTM and ANQGSEA. Trimming cost V 7 bases and J 1 base, with 11 bases left between them. CDR3 length: 13 residues. CDR3 DNA sequence: TGCAGCGCTCGGGCCGGGAGCAATCAGCCCCAGCATTTT. Translating gives CSARAGSNQPQHF.

This rearrangement joins TRBV10-2 to TRBJ2-7; possibly TRBD1 for D (5 bases). V was pared by 9 bases and J by 2 bases, with 11 bases between. CDR1 WSHSY and CDR2 SAAADI come from the germline V gene. This CDR3 region has 12 residues. The CDR3 loop is CASGRAPYEQYF. In DNA, the CDR3 is TGCGCCAGTGGCAGGGCCCCCTACGAGCAGTACTTC.

V is TRBV11-2 and J is TRBJ2-7, with 7 bases matching TRBD2. Losses at the gene ends were 4 bases for V and 0 bases for J; bases not matched to a gene: 3. Germline CDR1 reads SGHAT; CDR2 reads FQNNGV. CDR3 size: 14 residues. The CDR3 sequence: CASSWGGSSYEQYF. The DNA of the CDR3 is TGTGCCAGCAGCTGGGGGGGGTCCTCCTACGAGCAGTACTTC.

CDR3 residues: CASSAYNEQFF. CDR3 in DNA: TGTGCCAGCAGCGCCTACAATGAGCAGTTCTTC. The chain joins TRBV3-1 (or the pseudogene TRBV3-2) to TRBJ2-1; the D is unclear. The CDR3 is 11 amino acids. From germline, CDR1 is LGHDT and CDR2 YNNKEL (reference sequence). Trimming cost V 5 bases and J 2 bases, with 1 base left between them.

The CDR3 spells CASSERPHGEKLFF. CDR3 coding DNA: TGTGCCAGCAGTGAAAGGCCCCACGGTGAAAAACTGTTTTTT. The chain links TRBV6-1 to TRBJ1-4; D gene uncertain. Germline V gene sequence: CDR1 MNHNS, CDR2 SASEGT. The CDR3 extends over 14 amino acids. V lost 2 bases, J lost 7 bases, and 11 bases lay in between.

This chain joins TRBV24-1 and TRBJ2-5, with D unclear. The CDR3 has 16 residues. Trimming stripped 2 bases from V and 1 base from J, with 13 bases between. In germline, CDR1 is KGHDR, CDR2 SFDVKD. As DNA, the CDR3 is TGTGCCACCAGTGATTACATGGGCGGATCCCAAGAGACCCAGTACTTC. Protein product: CATSDYMGGSQETQYF.

The chain has TRBV11-2 and TRBJ2-7; possible D gene TRBD2, 6 bases. The CDR3 totals 13 residues. CDR1 and CDR2 (germline): SGHAT, FQNNGV. Trimming cost V 1 base and J 12 bases, with 16 bases left between them. The CDR3 reads CASSLAVGGEGYF. CDR3 nucleotide sequence: TGTGCCAGCAGCTTAGCCGTGGGAGGTGAGGGGTACTTC.

The chain is built from TRBV11-2 and TRBJ1-3; no reliable D call. V was trimmed by 4 bases and J by 4 bases, leaving 8 bases between them. This CDR3 region has 13 residues. Germline CDR1 reads SGHAT; CDR2 reads FQNNGV. CDR3 sequence (DNA): TGTGCCAGCAGCTCGGTGGGGGGAAACACCATATATTTT. Protein sequence: CASSSVGGNTIYF.

V gene TRBV15 combines with J gene TRBJ1-5; 9 bases map to TRBD1. J gave up 6 bases and V 6 bases, and 12 bases lay outside the gene matches. CDR1 is LNHNV and CDR2 is YYDKDF in the germline V gene (reference sequence). CDR3 length: 16 amino acids. CDR3 bases: TGTGCCACCAGAGACGGGACAGGGTTTTCTTTTCAGCCCCAGCATTTT. Translated: CATRDGTGFSFQPQHF.

The V gene is TRBV5-5, the J gene TRBJ1-3; D is unclear. V lost 1 base to trimming and J lost 0 bases, with 8 bases between them. The CDR3 has 15 amino acids. Germline V gene lookup returns CDR1 SGHKS and CDR2 YYEKEE (reference sequence). The CDR3 coding sequence is TGTGCCAGCAGCTTGAGGGCGAACTCTGGAAACACCATATATTTT. This encodes CASSLRANSGNTIYF.

This clone came up a few times. V gene TRBV5-5 combines with J gene TRBJ2-1, with 7 bases fitting TRBD1. V gave up 2 bases and J gave up 15 bases; unmatched junction bases: 8. The CDR3 loop spans 12 amino acids. Germline V gives CDR1 SGHKS, CDR2 YYEKEE (reference sequence). The CDR3 protein is CASSFDRRTGFF. In nucleotides, the CDR3 is TGTGCCAGCAGCTTCGATCGACGGACAGGGTTCTTC.

The gene calls are TRBV19 and TRBJ1-2; D not certain. Trimming shortened V by 1 base and J by 2 bases, and 11 bases separated the two germline ends. Germline CDR1 is LNHDA and CDR2 is SQIVND (reference sequence). The CDR3 covers 15 residues. The CDR3 DNA sequence: TGTGCCAGTAGTATAGGGGAGGTTTTGAACTATGGCTACACCTTC. Translating it yields CASSIGEVLNYGYTF.